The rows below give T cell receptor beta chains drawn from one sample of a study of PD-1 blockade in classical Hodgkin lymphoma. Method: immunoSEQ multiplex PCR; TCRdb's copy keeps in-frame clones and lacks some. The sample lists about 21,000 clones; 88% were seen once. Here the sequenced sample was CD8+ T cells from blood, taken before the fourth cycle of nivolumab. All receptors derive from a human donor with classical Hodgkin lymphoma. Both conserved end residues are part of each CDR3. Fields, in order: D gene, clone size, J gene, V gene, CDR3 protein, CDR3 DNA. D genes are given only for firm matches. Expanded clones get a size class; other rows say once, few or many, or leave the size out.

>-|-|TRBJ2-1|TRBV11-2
CASSSNWEQFF
TGTGCCAGCAGCTCCAATTGGGAGCAGTTCTTC
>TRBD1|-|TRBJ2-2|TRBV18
CASSLRERTGSSYTGELFF
TGTGCCAGCTCACTACGAGAAAGGACAGGGTCAAGTTACACCGGGGAGCTGTTTTTT
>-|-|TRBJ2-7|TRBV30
CAWSVPVLAGGLGEQYF
TGTGCCTGGAGTGTACCCGTCCTGGCGGGCGGGTTGGGAGAGCAGTACTTC
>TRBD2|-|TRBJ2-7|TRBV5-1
CASSSRLAGTNEQYF
TGCGCCAGCAGCTCCCGTCTAGCGGGAACGAACGAGCAGTACTTC
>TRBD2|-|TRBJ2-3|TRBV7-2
CASSFTRVGGDTQYF
TGTGCCAGCAGCTTTACTCGGGTGGGAGGGGATACGCAGTATTTT
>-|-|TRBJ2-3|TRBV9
CASSGLTDTQYF
TGTGCCAGCAGCGGGTTAACAGATACGCAGTATTTT
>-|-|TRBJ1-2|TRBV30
CAWSAGTGLRLVNGYTF
TGTGCCTGGAGTGCAGGCACAGGGTTGAGGCTGGTGAATGGCTACACCTTC
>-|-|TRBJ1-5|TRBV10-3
CAISDRGKDQPQHF
TGTGCCATCAGTGATCGGGGTAAGGATCAGCCCCAGCATTTT
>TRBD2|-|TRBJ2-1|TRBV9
CASSLSGRNHNEQFF
TGTGCCAGCAGCCTAAGCGGGAGGAACCACAATGAGCAGTTCTTC
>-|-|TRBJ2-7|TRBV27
CASSLSPGSAYEQYF
TGTGCCAGCAGTTTATCCCCGGGAAGTGCTTACGAGCAGTACTTC
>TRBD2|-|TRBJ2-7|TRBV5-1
CASSLELAGGYEQYF
TGCGCCAGCAGCTTGGAACTAGCGGGGGGCTACGAGCAGTACTTC
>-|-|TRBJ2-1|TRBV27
CASSFDWGGDNEQFF
TGTGCCAGCAGTTTTGACTGGGGTGGGGACAATGAGCAGTTCTTC
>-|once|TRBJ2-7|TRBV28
CASSFFLGSGYSYEQYF
TGTGCCAGCAGTTTTTTTCTCGGTTCTGGATATTCCTACGAGCAGTACTTC
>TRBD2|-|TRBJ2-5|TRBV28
CATTGTSGQETQYF
TGTGCCACCACTGGGACTAGCGGTCAAGAGACCCAGTACTTC
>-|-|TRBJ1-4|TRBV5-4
CASSSWGNEKLFF
TGTGCCAGCAGCTCCTGGGGTAATGAAAAACTGTTTTTT
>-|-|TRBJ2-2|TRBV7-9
CASSLGRRTNTGELFF
TGTGCCAGCAGCTTAGGGAGGCGTACGAACACCGGGGAGCTGTTTTTT
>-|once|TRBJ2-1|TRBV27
CASSPSPSSYNEQFF
TGTGCCAGCAGCCCCTCTCCCAGCTCCTACAATGAGCAGTTCTTC
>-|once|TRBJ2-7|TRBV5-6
CASRYNRGGPYGQYF
TGTGCCAGCAGATATAACAGAGGGGGGCCTTACGGGCAGTACTTC
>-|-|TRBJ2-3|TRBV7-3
CASSLTTGRGTDTQYF
TGTGCCAGCAGCTTAACGACTGGCCGGGGCACAGATACGCAGTATTTT
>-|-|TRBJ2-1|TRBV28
CASSLRYNEQFF
TGTGCCAGCAGTTTACGGTACAATGAGCAGTTCTTC
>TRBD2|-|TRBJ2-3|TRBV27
CASRNFQTSGRDVADTQYF
TGTGCCAGCAGGAACTTTCAGACTAGCGGGAGAGACGTGGCAGATACGCAGTATTTT
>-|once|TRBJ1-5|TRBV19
CASSTRTGSNQPQHF
TGTGCCAGTAGTACCCGGACGGGTAGCAATCAGCCCCAGCATTTT
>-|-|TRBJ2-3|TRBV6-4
CASSATGADTQYF
TGTGCCAGCAGTGCCACAGGTGCAGATACGCAGTATTTT
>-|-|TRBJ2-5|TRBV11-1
CASSQEGKETQYF
TGTGCCAGCAGCCAGGAAGGTAAAGAGACCCAGTACTTC
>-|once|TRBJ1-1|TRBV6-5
CASSYSVGQNTEAFF
TGTGCCAGCAGTTACTCAGTCGGGCAGAACACTGAAGCTTTCTTT
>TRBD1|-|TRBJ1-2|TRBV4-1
CASTTTGGVGNAIYGYTF
TGCGCCAGCACCACCACAGGGGGCGTCGGGAACGCGATCTATGGCTACACCTTC
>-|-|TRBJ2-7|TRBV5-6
CASSSENEQYF
TGTGCCAGCAGCTCCGAAAACGAGCAGTACTTC
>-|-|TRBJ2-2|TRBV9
CASSVDVGRTGELFF
TGTGCCAGCAGCGTAGACGTGGGCCGCACCGGGGAGCTGTTTTTT
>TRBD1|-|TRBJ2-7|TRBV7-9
CASSSPGTGIYEQYF
TGTGCCAGCAGCTCCCCCGGGACAGGGATCTACGAGCAGTACTTC
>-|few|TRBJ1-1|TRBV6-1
CASIPSGANTEAFF
TGTGCCAGCATCCCCAGTGGGGCGAACACTGAAGCTTTCTTT
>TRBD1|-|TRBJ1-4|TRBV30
CAWSGQGALKLFF
TGTGCCTGGTCGGGACAGGGGGCCTTAAAACTGTTTTTT
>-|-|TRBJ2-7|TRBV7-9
CASSPPTGGRAEQYF
TGTGCCAGCAGCCCGCCGACAGGAGGAAGGGCCGAGCAGTACTTC
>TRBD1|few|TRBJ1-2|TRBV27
CASSPSTGEANYGYTF
TGTGCCAGCAGTCCATCGACAGGGGAGGCTAACTATGGCTACACCTTC
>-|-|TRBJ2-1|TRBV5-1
CASSRSRDGWLDDEQFF
TGCGCCAGCAGCCGGAGCCGGGACGGGTGGTTGGACGATGAGCAGTTCTTC
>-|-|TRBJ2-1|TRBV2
CASNRLQGTTYNEQFF
TGTGCCAGCAACCGTCTGCAGGGCACTACCTACAATGAGCAGTTCTTC
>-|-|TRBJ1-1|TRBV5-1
CASSFNLQGPEAFF
TGCGCCAGCAGCTTTAATTTACAGGGACCTGAAGCTTTCTTT
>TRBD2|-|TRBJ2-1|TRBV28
CASSSFLPSGRRRLGNEQFF
TGTGCCAGCAGTTCTTTTCTTCCTAGCGGGCGTCGGAGGCTAGGAAATGAGCAGTTCTTC
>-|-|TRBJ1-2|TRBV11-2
CASSLQGQGCAYAYTF
TGTGCCAGCAGCTTACAAGGGCAGGGCTGTGCCTATGCCTACACCTTC
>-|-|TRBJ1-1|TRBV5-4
CASGGTVNTEAFF
TGTGCCTCAGGAGGGACGGTGAACACTGAAGCTTTCTTT
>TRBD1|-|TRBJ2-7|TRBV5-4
CASSPPGQGSHEQYF
TGTGCCAGCAGCCCGCCGGGACAGGGTTCCCACGAGCAGTACTTC
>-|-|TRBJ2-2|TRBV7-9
CASSARLEAGELFF
TGTGCCAGCAGCGCGCGACTAGAAGCCGGGGAGCTGTTTTTT
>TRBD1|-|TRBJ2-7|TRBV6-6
CASSYSGTGQYF
TGTGCCAGCAGTTACTCGGGGACAGGGCAGTACTTC
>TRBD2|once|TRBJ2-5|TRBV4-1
CASTTGLGREETQYF
TGCGCCAGCACTACCGGACTCGGGAGGGAAGAGACCCAGTACTTC
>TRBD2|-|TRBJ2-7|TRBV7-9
CASSGGLAGARPDEQYF
TGTGCCAGCAGCGGAGGACTAGCGGGAGCCCGTCCGGACGAGCAGTACTTC
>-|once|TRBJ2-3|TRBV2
CASSNIRDGISTDTQYF
TGTGCCAGCAGCAACATTAGGGACGGAATAAGCACAGATACGCAGTATTTT
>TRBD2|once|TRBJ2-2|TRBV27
CASSYASGSRELFF
TGTGCCAGCAGTTACGCTAGCGGGAGCCGGGAGCTGTTTTTT
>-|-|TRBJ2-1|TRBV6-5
CASSYSGYQNEQFF
TGTGCCAGCAGTTACTCGGGCTACCAGAATGAGCAGTTCTTC
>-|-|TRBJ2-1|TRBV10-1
CASSDRYNEQFF
TGCGCCAGCAGTGATAGGTACAATGAGCAGTTCTTC
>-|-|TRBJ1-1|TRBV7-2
CASRRAGGLNTEAFF
TGTGCCAGCAGACGCGCGGGGGGGCTGAACACTGAAGCTTTCTTT
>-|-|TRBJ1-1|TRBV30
CAWARGVGNTEAFF
TGTGCCTGGGCAAGGGGGGTTGGGAACACTGAAGCTTTCTTT
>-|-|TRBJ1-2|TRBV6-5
CASSYAGTWYGYTF
TGTGCCAGCAGTTACGCGGGGACCTGGTATGGCTACACCTTC
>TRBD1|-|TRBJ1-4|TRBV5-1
CASSWDRVWDEKLFF
TGCGCCAGCAGCTGGGACAGGGTATGGGATGAAAAACTGTTTTTT
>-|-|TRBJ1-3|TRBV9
CASGETGNTIYF
TGTGCCAGCGGAGAAACTGGAAACACCATATATTTT
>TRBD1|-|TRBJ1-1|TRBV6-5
CASSYLGQGWTEAFF
TGTGCCAGCAGTTACCTCGGACAGGGATGGACTGAAGCTTTCTTT
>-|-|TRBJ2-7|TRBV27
CASSFASSYEQYF
TGTGCCAGCAGTTTTGCGTCCTCCTACGAGCAGTACTTC
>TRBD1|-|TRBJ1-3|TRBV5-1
CASSPGQSGNTIYF
TGCGCCAGCAGCCCGGGACAGTCTGGAAACACCATATATTTT
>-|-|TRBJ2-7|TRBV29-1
CSVGGVINPYEQYF
TGCAGCGTTGGAGGTGTTATTAACCCATACGAGCAGTACTTC
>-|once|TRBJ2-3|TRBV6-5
CASSSVKGDTQYF
TGTGCCAGCAGTTCCGTTAAGGGAGATACGCAGTATTTT
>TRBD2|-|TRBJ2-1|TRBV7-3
CASSLRLAGYNEQFF
TGTGCCAGCAGCTTAAGACTAGCGGGTTACAATGAGCAGTTCTTC